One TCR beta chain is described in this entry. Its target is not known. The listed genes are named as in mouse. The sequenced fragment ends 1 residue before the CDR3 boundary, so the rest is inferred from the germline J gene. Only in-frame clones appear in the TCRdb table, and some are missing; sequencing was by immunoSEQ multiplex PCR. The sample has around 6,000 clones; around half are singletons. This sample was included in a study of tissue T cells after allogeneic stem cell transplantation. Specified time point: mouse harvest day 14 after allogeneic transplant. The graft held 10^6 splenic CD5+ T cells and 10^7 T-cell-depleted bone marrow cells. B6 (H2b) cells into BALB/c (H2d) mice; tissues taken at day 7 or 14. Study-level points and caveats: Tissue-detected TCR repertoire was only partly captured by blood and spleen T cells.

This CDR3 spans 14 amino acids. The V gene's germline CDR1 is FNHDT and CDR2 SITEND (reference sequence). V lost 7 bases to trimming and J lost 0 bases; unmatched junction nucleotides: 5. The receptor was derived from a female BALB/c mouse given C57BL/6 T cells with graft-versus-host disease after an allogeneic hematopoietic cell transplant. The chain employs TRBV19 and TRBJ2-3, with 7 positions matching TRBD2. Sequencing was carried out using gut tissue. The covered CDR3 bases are TGTGCCAGCGGGGGGGGGTCTAGTGCAGAAACGCTGTAT. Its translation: CASGGGSSAETLY. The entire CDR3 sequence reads CASGGGSSAETLYF.